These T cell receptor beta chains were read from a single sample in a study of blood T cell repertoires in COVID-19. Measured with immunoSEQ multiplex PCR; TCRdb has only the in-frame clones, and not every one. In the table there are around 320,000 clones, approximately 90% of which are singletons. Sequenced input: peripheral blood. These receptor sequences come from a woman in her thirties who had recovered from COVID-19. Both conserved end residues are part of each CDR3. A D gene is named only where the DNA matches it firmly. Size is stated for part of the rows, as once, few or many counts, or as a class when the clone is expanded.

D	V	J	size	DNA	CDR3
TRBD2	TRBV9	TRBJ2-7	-	TGTGCCAGCAGCTCCGGACTAGCGGGGGCCCTGCAGTACTTC	CASSSGLAGALQYF
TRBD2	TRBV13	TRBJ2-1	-	TGTGCCAGCAGCTCCACTAGCGGGGGGAGGAATGAGCAGTTCTTC	CASSSTSGGRNEQFF
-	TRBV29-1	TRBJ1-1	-	TGCAGCGCCCTGGGCGCGAACACTGAAGCTTTCTTT	CSALGANTEAFF
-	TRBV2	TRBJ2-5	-	TGTGCCAGCAGCGCCGAGGAGACCCAGTACTTC	CASSAEETQYF
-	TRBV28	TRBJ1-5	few	TGTGCCAGCAGTTCCTTTGAGGGGGGGAATCAGCCCCAGCATTTT	CASSSFEGGNQPQHF
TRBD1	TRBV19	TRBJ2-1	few	TGTGCCAGTAGATCCCGGACAGGGGAGAATGAGCAGTTCTTC	CASRSRTGENEQFF
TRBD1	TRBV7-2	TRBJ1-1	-	TGTGCCAGCAGCTTCCGGTCACAGGGGGCCTCTGAAGCTTTCTTT	CASSFRSQGASEAFF
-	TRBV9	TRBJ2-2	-	TGTGCCAGCTCGACAAGGAACACCGGGGAGCTGTTTTTT	CASSTRNTGELFF
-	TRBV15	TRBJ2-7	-	TGTGCCACCAGCTCTCACGCGACAGGTGGGTCCTACGAGCAGTACTTC	CATSSHATGGSYEQYF
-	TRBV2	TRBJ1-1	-	TGTGCCAGCAGTGGGGTCAGGGCGGTGAACACTGAAGCTTTCTTT	CASSGVRAVNTEAFF
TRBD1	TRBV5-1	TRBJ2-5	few	TGCGCCAGCAGCCCAGGGACAGGGAGAGAGACCCAGTACTTC	CASSPGTGRETQYF
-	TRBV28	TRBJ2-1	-	TGTGCCAGCAGTTCCAACTTAAATTACAATGAGCAGTTCTTC	CASSSNLNYNEQFF
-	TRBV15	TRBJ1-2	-	TGTGCCACCAGCAGAGTCCCCTTACGGGACTATGGCTACACCTTC	CATSRVPLRDYGYTF
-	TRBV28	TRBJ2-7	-	TGTGCCAGCAGTTTATATGGGGGGAGCTCCTACGAGCAGTACTTC	CASSLYGGSSYEQYF
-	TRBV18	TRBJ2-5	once	TGTGCCAGCTCACCCATGCAAGAGACCCAGTACTTC	CASSPMQETQYF
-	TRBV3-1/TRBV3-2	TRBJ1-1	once	TGTGCCAGCAGCCAATCGGACAGAAACACTGAAGCTTTCTTT	CASSQSDRNTEAFF
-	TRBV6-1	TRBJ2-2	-	TGTGCCAGCAGTGAAGGCAGGCCTACCTGGGACACCGGGGAGCTGTTTTTT	CASSEGRPTWDTGELFF
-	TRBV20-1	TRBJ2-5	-	TGCAGTGCGGGGCCGGTAGAGACCCAGTACTTC	CSAGPVETQYF
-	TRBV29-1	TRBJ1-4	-	TGCAGCGTCAGGATGGCAGCAGTTAATGAAAAACTGTTTTTT	CSVRMAAVNEKLFF
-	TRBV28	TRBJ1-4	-	TGTGCCAGCCGCAAGGGTGGAGGTGAAAAACTGTTTTTT	CASRKGGGEKLFF
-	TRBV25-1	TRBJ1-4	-	TGTGCCGGCGGTAGTAATGAAAAACTGTTTTTT	CAGGSNEKLFF
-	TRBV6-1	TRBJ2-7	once	TGTGCCAGCAGTGACGACTATTCGAACTCCTACGAGCAGTACTTC	CASSDDYSNSYEQYF
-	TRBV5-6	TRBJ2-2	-	TGTGCCAGCAGCTTCTTAATGTGGGGGGTCCGCCCCGGGGAGCTGTTTTTT	CASSFLMWGVRPGELFF
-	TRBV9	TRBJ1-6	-	TGTGCCAGCAGCGTAGCGGGGATGTTGGACTCACCCCTCCACTTT	CASSVAGMLDSPLHF
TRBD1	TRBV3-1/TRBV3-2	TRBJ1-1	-	TGTGCCAGCAGCCATGAAGGACAGGGGACTGAAGCTTTCTTT	CASSHEGQGTEAFF
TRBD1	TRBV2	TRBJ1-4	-	TGTGCCAGCCAGGGACAGGGGGAAAAACTGTTTTTT	CASQGQGEKLFF
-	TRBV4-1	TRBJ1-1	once	TGCGCCAGCAGCCAACCTGGTACAGGGCGGAACACTGAAGCTTTCTTT	CASSQPGTGRNTEAFF
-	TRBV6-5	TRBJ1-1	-	TGTGCCAGCCAGAAGAACACTGAAGCTTTCTTT	CASQKNTEAFF
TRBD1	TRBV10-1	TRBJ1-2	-	TGCGCCAGCAGCCAGACAGGGTCCGCCTATGGCTACACCTTC	CASSQTGSAYGYTF
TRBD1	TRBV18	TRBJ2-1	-	TGTGCCAGCTCACCCCGGGACAGGGGGCTAAATGAGCAGTTCTTC	CASSPRDRGLNEQFF
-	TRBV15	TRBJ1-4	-	TGTGCCACCAGCAGACCGACAGCCTTTAATGAAAAACTGTTTTTT	CATSRPTAFNEKLFF
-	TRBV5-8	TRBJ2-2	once	TGTGCCAGCAGCTTGATACAGGCGAACACCGGGGAGCTGTTTTTT	CASSLIQANTGELFF
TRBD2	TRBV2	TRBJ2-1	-	TGTGCCAGCATGTCAGCGACTAGCTTTAACAATGAGCAGTTCTTC	CASMSATSFNNEQFF
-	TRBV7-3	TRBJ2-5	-	TGTGCCAGCAGCTTACTCCGGACGGGACAAGAGACCCAGTACTTC	CASSLLRTGQETQYF
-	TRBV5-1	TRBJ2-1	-	TGCGCCAGCAGCTATGGGGGCACCTACAATGAGCAGTTCTTC	CASSYGGTYNEQFF
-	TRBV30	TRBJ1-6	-	TGTGCCTGGAGTTTGGGCCAAAATTCACCCCTCCACTTT	CAWSLGQNSPLHF
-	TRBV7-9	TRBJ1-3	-	TGTGCCAGCAGCCCGACGGGGGACCCAACGGACACCATATATTTT	CASSPTGDPTDTIYF
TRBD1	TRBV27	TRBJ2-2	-	TGTGCCAGCAGTATAGACAGGGGGAACACCGGGGAGCTGTTTTTT	CASSIDRGNTGELFF
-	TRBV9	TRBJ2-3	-	TGTGCCAGCAGCGAGGTGACTAAATATACGCAGTATTTT	CASSEVTKYTQYF
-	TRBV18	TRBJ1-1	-	TGTGCCAGCTCACGGGTCAAACAGGCGAACACTGAAGCTTTCTTT	CASSRVKQANTEAFF
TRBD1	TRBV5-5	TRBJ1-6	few	TGTGCCAGCAGCCCACGGACAGGGGGCTATAATTCACCCCTCCACTTT	CASSPRTGGYNSPLHF
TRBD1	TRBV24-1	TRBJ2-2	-	TGTGCCACCAGTGATTCCGGGACAGGGGTCACCGGGGAGCTGTTTTTT	CATSDSGTGVTGELFF
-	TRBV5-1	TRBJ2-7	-	TGCGCCAGCAGGCCCGCCTTAGGGAGCTCCTACGAGCAGTACTTC	CASRPALGSSYEQYF
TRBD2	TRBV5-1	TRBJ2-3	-	TGCGCCAGCAGCTTTCAGCGGGGCCCGGGAGATACGCAGTATTTT	CASSFQRGPGDTQYF
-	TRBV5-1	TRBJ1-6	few	TGCGCCAGCAGCATGACAAGGGAGTCTTTCTCACCCCTCCACTTT	CASSMTRESFSPLHF
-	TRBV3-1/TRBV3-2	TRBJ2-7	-	TGTGCCAGCAGCCAAGATGTAATCGGGGGACAGACCTACGAGCAGTACTTC	CASSQDVIGGQTYEQYF
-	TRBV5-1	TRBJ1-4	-	TGCGCCAGCAGCTTGGTCGGTCGCGGGGCTAATGAAAAACTGTTTTTT	CASSLVGRGANEKLFF
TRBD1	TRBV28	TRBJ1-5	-	TGTGCCAGCAGTTACCTCCTCCGACAGGGCCTATCCCAGCATTTT	CASSYLLRQGLSQHF
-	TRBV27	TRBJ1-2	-	TGTGCCAGCAGCCCAGGCTTCGCTACACAGGGCCCTGGGGGTGGCTACACCTTC	CASSPGFATQGPGGGYTF
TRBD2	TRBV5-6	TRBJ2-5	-	TGTGCCAGCAGCTTGGGGACTAGTCTGGAGACCCAGTACTTC	CASSLGTSLETQYF
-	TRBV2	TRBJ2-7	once	TGTGCCAGCAGTGAAGGCCGGGGGGCATACGAGCAGTACTTC	CASSEGRGAYEQYF
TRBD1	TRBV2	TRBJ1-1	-	TGTGCCAGCAGAGGACAGGCAATTTCTGTAGCTTTCTTT	CASRGQAISVAFF
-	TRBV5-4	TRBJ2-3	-	TGTGCCAGCAGCTTGCAATATGACAGAAACACAGATACGCAGTATTTT	CASSLQYDRNTDTQYF